Listed below are T cell receptor beta chains from one sample, sequenced in a study of beta chain features in type 1 diabetes. Some clones are missing from TCRdb's copy, which holds only in-frame ones; the method was immunoSEQ multiplex PCR. Of under 25,000 clones detected, roughly 56% appear once; the ten largest clones hold 0.37%. Material for sequencing was stem cell memory CD4+ T cells from blood. These receptors were collected from a man between 18 and 35 years old with type 1 diabetes. CDR3s include the opening cysteine and the closing phenylalanine or tryptophan. Fields, in order: D gene, J gene, V gene, clone size, CDR3 DNA, CDR3 protein. D genes are given only for firm matches. For some rows the clone size is stated as once, few or many, or as a class when expanded; others skip it.

TRBD1	TRBJ1-1	TRBV5-1	.	TGCGCCAGCAGCTGGACAGGGGGGGACACTGAAGCTTTCTTT	CASSWTGGDTEAFF
.	TRBJ1-6	TRBV27	.	TGTGCCAGCAGTCCGGACAGAGGTTATAATTCACCCCTCCACTTT	CASSPDRGYNSPLHF
.	TRBJ1-1	TRBV29-1	.	TGCAGCGTTCTGCTAGTGGGCACTGAAGCTTTCTTT	CSVLLVGTEAFF
TRBD1	TRBJ1-5	TRBV7-9	few	TGTGCCAGCAGCGGTACAGGGGGCGCCGGGCCCCAGCATTTT	CASSGTGGAGPQHF
.	TRBJ2-1	TRBV18	.	TGTGCCAGCTCGCGCGAGCGTGAGCAGTTCTTC	CASSREREQFF
TRBD2	TRBJ2-3	TRBV30	.	TGTGCCTGGAGACACATTATAGCGGGGCTAGGAGATACGCAGTATTTT	CAWRHIIAGLGDTQYF
TRBD1	TRBJ1-2	TRBV7-2	few	TGTGCCAGCAGCGACCGGACAGGGGTCGACTATGGCTACACCTTC	CASSDRTGVDYGYTF
TRBD1	TRBJ2-5	TRBV18	.	TGTGCCAGCTCACCCGGACAGGGTGAGACCCAGTACTTC	CASSPGQGETQYF
.	TRBJ1-1	TRBV15	.	TGTGCCACCAGCAGAGATAGTAAGTTTGAAGCTTTCTTT	CATSRDSKFEAFF
TRBD1	TRBJ1-1	TRBV19	.	TGTGCCAGTAGTACCTTCCCCGGACAGGGGAACACTGAAGCTTTCTTT	CASSTFPGQGNTEAFF
TRBD1	TRBJ2-7	TRBV9	.	TGTGCCAGCAGCGCTCAGGGACAGGGAAACTACGAGCAGTACTTC	CASSAQGQGNYEQYF